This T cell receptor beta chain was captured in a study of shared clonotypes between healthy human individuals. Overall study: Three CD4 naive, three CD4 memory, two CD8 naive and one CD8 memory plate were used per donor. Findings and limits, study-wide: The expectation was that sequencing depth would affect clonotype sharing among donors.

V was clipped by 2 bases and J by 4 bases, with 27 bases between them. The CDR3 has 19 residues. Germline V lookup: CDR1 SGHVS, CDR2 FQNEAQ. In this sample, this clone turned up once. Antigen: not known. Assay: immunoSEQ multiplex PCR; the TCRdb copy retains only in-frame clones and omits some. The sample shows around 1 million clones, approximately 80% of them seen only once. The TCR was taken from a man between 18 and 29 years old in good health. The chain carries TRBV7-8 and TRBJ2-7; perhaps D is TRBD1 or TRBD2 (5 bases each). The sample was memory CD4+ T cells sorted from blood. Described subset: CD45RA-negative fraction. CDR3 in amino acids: CASSLLKNVGRGTWYEQYF. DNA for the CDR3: TGTGCCAGCAGCTTACTAAAGAACGTAGGCAGAGGGACCTGGTACGAGCAGTACTTC.